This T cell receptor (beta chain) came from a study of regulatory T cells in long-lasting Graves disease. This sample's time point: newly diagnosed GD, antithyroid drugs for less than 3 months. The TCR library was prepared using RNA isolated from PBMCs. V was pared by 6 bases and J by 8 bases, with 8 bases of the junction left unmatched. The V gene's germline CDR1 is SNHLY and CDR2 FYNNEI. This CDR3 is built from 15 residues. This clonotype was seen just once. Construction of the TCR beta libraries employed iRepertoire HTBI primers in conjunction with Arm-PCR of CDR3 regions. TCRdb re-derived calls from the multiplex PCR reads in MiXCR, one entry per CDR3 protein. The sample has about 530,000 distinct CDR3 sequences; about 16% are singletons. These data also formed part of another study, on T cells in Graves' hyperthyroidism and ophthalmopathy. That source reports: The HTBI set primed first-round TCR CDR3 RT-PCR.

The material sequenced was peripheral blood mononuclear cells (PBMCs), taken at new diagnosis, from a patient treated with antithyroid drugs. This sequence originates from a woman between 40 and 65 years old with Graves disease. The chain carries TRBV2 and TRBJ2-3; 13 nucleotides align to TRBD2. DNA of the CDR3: TGTGCCAGCAGCAGTACTAGCGGGGGGGCCGGTACGCAGTATTTT. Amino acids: CASSSTSGGAGTQYF.